The rows below give T cell receptor beta chains drawn from one sample of a study of blood T cell repertoires in COVID-19. Assay used: immunoSEQ multiplex PCR; TCRdb lists only in-frame clones, some missing. Of about 75,000 clones listed, almost 90% are singletons. The sequenced material came from peripheral blood. Every receptor here comes from a human donor in a cohort sampled during active COVID-19. The CDR3 runs from the conserved cysteine through the conserved F or W. D genes are given only for firm matches. Not every row has a clone size; where given, it reads once, few, many or a size class.

clone size	J gene	V gene	D gene	CDR3 DNA	CDR3 protein
-	TRBJ1-5	TRBV25-1	-	TGTGCCAGCAGCAGCGGACTGACTAATCAGCCCCAGCATTTT	CASSSGLTNQPQHF
-	TRBJ2-7	TRBV3-1/TRBV3-2	TRBD1	TGTGCCAGCAGCCAAGTCCCAGACCCGGGACAGGGGGAAGACGAGCAGTACTTC	CASSQVPDPGQGEDEQYF
-	TRBJ2-3	TRBV7-2	TRBD1	TGTGCCAGCAGCTACCGGACAGGGGGGGACACAGATACGCAGTATTTT	CASSYRTGGDTDTQYF
-	TRBJ2-3	TRBV5-1	TRBD2	TGCGCCAGCAGCTTACCGGGACTAGCGGCGCCAGATACGCAGTATTTT	CASSLPGLAAPDTQYF
-	TRBJ2-7	TRBV4-3	TRBD1	TGCGCCAGCAGCCAAGATTCGGACCGGGACAGGGGTTACGAGCAGTACTTC	CASSQDSDRDRGYEQYF
-	TRBJ2-2	TRBV5-1	TRBD2	TGCGCCAGCAGCTCGCCCCCGGGGGGGATGTTCACCGGGGAGCTGTTTTTT	CASSSPPGGMFTGELFF
-	TRBJ1-1	TRBV4-1	TRBD1	TGCGCCAGCAGCCAAGCCACGACAGGGAGGAACACTGAAGCTTTCTTT	CASSQATTGRNTEAFF
-	TRBJ2-3	TRBV9	TRBD2	TGTGCCAGCAGCGTAGACGGGAGGGAGGATACGCAGTATTTT	CASSVDGREDTQYF
-	TRBJ1-3	TRBV28	-	TGTGCCAGCAGTTTCAGGGGTGGAAACACCATATATTTT	CASSFRGGNTIYF
-	TRBJ2-1	TRBV7-8	-	TGTGCCAGCAGCTTAGCGGGGAGAGAAAGCTCCTACAATGAGCAGTTCTTC	CASSLAGRESSYNEQFF
-	TRBJ2-2	TRBV11-2	-	TGTGCCAGACGCCCCCGAGGCTCCGGGGAGCTGTTTTTT	CARRPRGSGELFF
-	TRBJ2-5	TRBV12-3/TRBV12-4	-	TGTGCCAGCAGCCCTAATCTTGAGACCCAGTACTTC	CASSPNLETQYF
-	TRBJ1-5	TRBV29-1	-	TGCAGCATAAAGTATGAGGGAAACAATCAGCCCCAGCATTTT	CSIKYEGNNQPQHF
few	TRBJ2-5	TRBV7-2	TRBD2	TGTGCCAGCAGCCGGACTAGCGGGGGATACCAAGAGACCCAGTACTTC	CASSRTSGGYQETQYF
-	TRBJ1-2	TRBV4-3	-	TGCGCCAGCAGCCAAGACCGTAGCAGGGGTTCCTATGGCTACACCTTC	CASSQDRSRGSYGYTF
-	TRBJ1-5	TRBV7-8	TRBD1	TGTGCCAGCAGCTTAGACAGGGGGGTCGGTCAGCCCCAGCATTTT	CASSLDRGVGQPQHF
once	TRBJ2-7	TRBV15	-	TGTGCCACCAGGAACCTTGACAGTCAAGTCTCCTACGAGCAGTACTTC	CATRNLDSQVSYEQYF
-	TRBJ1-4	TRBV9	TRBD1	TGTGCCAGCAGCCCTACAGGGGGTAACGAAAAACTGTTTTTT	CASSPTGGNEKLFF
-	TRBJ2-3	TRBV7-3	TRBD1	TGTGCCAGCAGCGCCACAGGGGATCGCACAGATACGCAGTATTTT	CASSATGDRTDTQYF
-	TRBJ2-7	TRBV6-6	TRBD1	TGTGCCAGCATCGGCACAGGGGGCAAGGAGCAGTACTTC	CASIGTGGKEQYF
-	TRBJ2-1	TRBV4-1	TRBD2	TGCGCCAGCAGCCAAACCGGGACTAGCGGCCTCAAGCAGTTCTTC	CASSQTGTSGLKQFF
-	TRBJ2-3	TRBV10-3	-	TGTGCCATCAGTGCCGCCAGGGGCGGTAGCACAGATACGCAGTATTTT	CAISAARGGSTDTQYF